Only a few counts were recorded for the clone carrying this T cell receptor beta chain. Its target is unknown. Possible read error: a much larger clone is one base away. TCR beta VDJ and CDR3 profiling used genomic DNA as template. TCRdb itself ran the reads through MiXCR, one entry per CDR3 protein. This table holds around 400,000 distinct CDR3 sequences, approximately 70% found once. Trimming removed 6 bases from V and 6 bases from J, with 21 bases in between. CDR3 size: 16 residues. The germline V gene has CDR1 SNHLY and CDR2 FYNNEI. The data stem from a study of CD8+CD57+ T cells in acquired aplastic anemia. Study at large: Healthy donors averaged around 10 million reads for CD4+ cells. Study findings and constraints: Patients had around 30 CD8+ CDR3 sequences in common with controls (the shared set).

This TCR was sampled from a human donor in good health, serving as a control. The sequenced sample was sorted CD4+, CD8+, or CD8+CD57+ T cells (not recorded which) from PBMCs. The rearrangement links TRBV2 to TRBJ1-5, with D tentatively TRBD1 (5 bases). CDR3 amino acids: CASSNLGARTRQPQHF. The CDR3 nucleotides are TGTGCCAGCAGCAACTTAGGGGCCAGAACTCGTCAGCCCCAGCATTTT.